This passage covers 24 T cell receptor beta chains from one sample sequenced in a study of control samples from healthy donors and cancer patients. Profiled with immunoSEQ multiplex PCR; TCRdb holds only in-frame clones, not every one. The data contain 100,000 to 150,000 clones, more than 85% of them singletons. The material sequenced was blood. The receptors come from a man between 18 and 29 years old in good health.

The gene calls are TRBV19 and TRBJ2-1, with no clear D. Trimming removed 3 bases from V and 9 bases from J, with 9 bases in between. Germline V CDR1 and CDR2: LNHDA, SQIVND (reference sequence). The CDR3 is 12 residues long. CDR3 loop: CASSIGSTEQFF. Written as DNA, the CDR3 is TGTGCCAGTAGTATTGGCAGTACTGAGCAGTTCTTC.

Turning to this clone: The same CDR3 also results from other DNA sequences found in this sample. The CDR3 region has the DNA TGTGCCAGCAGTTACTCCGGGGTGGGGACTGAAGCTTTCTTT. Its translation: CASSYSGVGTEAFF. The chain links TRBV6-5 to TRBJ1-1; D unresolved. Germline V gene sequence: CDR1 MNHEY, CDR2 SVGAGI. V lost 0 bases, J lost 5 bases, and 10 bases lay in between. This CDR3 spans 14 amino acids.

This clone was found a few times. The chain carries TRBV27 and TRBJ2-7, with D tentatively TRBD1 (6 bases). CDR3 length: 14 residues. Germline CDR1 reads MNHEY; CDR2 reads SMNVEV (reference sequence). Trimming shortened V by 3 bases and J by 0 bases, and 9 bases separated the two germline ends. The CDR3 loop is CASSFRTDSYEQYF. The DNA of the CDR3 is TGTGCCAGCAGTTTCCGGACAGACTCCTACGAGCAGTACTTC.

The chain has TRBV7-9 and TRBJ2-1; the D gene is possibly TRBD2 (7 bases). Trimming took off 5 bases at V and 4 bases at J, with 18 bases between the two ends. Germline-derived CDR1 and CDR2 are SEHNR and FQNEAQ (reference sequence). The CDR3 loop spans 16 amino acids. The DNA of the CDR3 is TGTGCCAGCAGCCAAAGGGGGGCTAGCGGTTACAATGAGCAGTTCTTC. It codes for CASSQRGASGYNEQFF.

The chain links TRBV6-5 to TRBJ2-7; 8 bases fit TRBD1. The length of the CDR3 is 16 residues. Germline CDR1 reads MNHEY; CDR2 reads SVGAGI. The V gene end was trimmed by 0 bases and the J gene end by 4 bases; junction bases not matched to a gene: 8. CDR3 DNA: TGTGCCAGCAGTTACTCGTCGACAGGGGACGGATACGAGCAGTACTTC. This encodes CASSYSSTGDGYEQYF.

This chain uses TRBV27 with TRBJ1-5; D remains unclear. The germline V gene encodes CDR1 MNHEY and CDR2 SMNVEV (reference sequence). V was cut by 3 bases and J by 3 bases, with 6 bases left in between. There are 13 residues in the CDR3. CDR3: CASSFTLNQPQHF. Here the CDR3 DNA reads TGTGCCAGCAGTTTTACCCTCAATCAGCCCCAGCATTTT.

Concerning this clone: Other nucleotide sequences from this sample produce the same CDR3. The chain uses TRBV28 and TRBJ1-3, with TRBD1 identical over 10 bases. V trimming: 8 bases; J trimming: 2 bases; junction bases outside the gene matches: 3. Germline assignment: CDR1 MDHEN and CDR2 SYDVKM. The CDR3 sequence is 14 residues long. The CDR3 DNA is TGTGCCAGCCGCGGGACAGGGGCTGGAAACACCATATATTTT. Translated, it gives CASRGTGAGNTIYF. The variable domain in full, with the rest retrieved from reference TRBV28 and TRBJ1-3, is DVKVTQSSRYLVKRTGEKVFLECVQDMDHENMFWYRQDPGLGLRLIYFSYDVKMKEKGDIPEGYSVSREKKERFSLILESASTNQTSMYLCASRGTGAGNTIYFGEGSWLTVV.

The chain has TRBV28 and TRBJ1-5; D is possibly TRBD1 (6 bases). V dropped 4 bases and J dropped 4 bases, with 14 bases sitting between them. Germline CDR1 MDHEN, CDR2 SYDVKM. The CDR3 totals 15 residues. CDR3 loop: CASSSPGVGNQPQHF. The CDR3 bases are TGTGCCAGCAGTTCCCCAGGGGTTGGGAATCAGCCCCAGCATTTT.

The chain links TRBV19 to TRBJ2-1, with TRBD1 as a possible D gene (6 bases). Per the germline V gene, CDR1 is LNHDA and CDR2 is SQIVND (reference sequence). V gave up 5 bases and J gave up 7 bases, with 15 bases separating them. The CDR3 is made up of 14 amino acids. CDR3 in DNA: TGTGCCAGTAGTGCCCATACAGGGAAAAATGAGCAGTTCTTC. It translates to CASSAHTGKNEQFF.

V usage is TRBV18 and J usage is TRBJ1-2, with D possibly being TRBD1 (5 bases). V gave up 1 base and J gave up 0 bases, with 9 bases separating them. CDR1 and CDR2 from the germline V gene are KGHSH and LQKENI. The CDR3 spans 15 residues. The CDR3 reads CASSPLGQSNYGYTF. The CDR3 DNA follows: TGTGCCAGCTCACCACTGGGGCAGTCTAACTATGGCTACACCTTC.

The V and J genes are TRBV7-9 and TRBJ1-3, with D possibly TRBD1 on 5 matching bases. Per germline, CDR1 SEHNR and CDR2 FQNEAQ (reference sequence). The CDR3 runs to 14 residues. V was clipped by 2 bases and J by 2 bases, with 7 bases between them. CDR3 DNA: TGTGCCAGCAGCTTATGGGGGGCTGGAAACACCATATATTTT. Translation gives CASSLWGAGNTIYF. The variable domain in full, with the rest retrieved from reference TRBV7-9 and TRBJ1-3, is DTGVSQNPRHKITKRGQNVTFRCDPISEHNRLYWYRQTLGQGPEFLTYFQNEAQLEKSRLLSDRFSAERPKGSFSTLEIQRTEQGDSAMYLCASSLWGAGNTIYFGEGSWLTVV.

This chain connects TRBV19 to TRBJ1-5; 8 nucleotides match TRBD1. V shed 3 bases and J 5 bases; nucleotides not matched to a gene: 3. The CDR3 runs 14 residues. Germline V gene lookup returns CDR1 LNHDA and CDR2 SQIVND (reference sequence). The CDR3 nucleotides read TGTGCCAGTAGTATCGGACAGGGCGATCAGCCCCAGCATTTT. Translation gives CASSIGQGDQPQHF.

Only one count was recorded for this clone. This sequence joins TRBV7-9 and TRBJ1-4, with D hard to call. This CDR3 contains 14 residues. The V and J ends lost 1 base and 2 bases respectively, with 5 bases between them. Germline CDR1 reads SEHNR; CDR2 reads FQNEAQ (reference sequence). This CDR3 is CASSLVRTNEKLFF. CDR3 DNA sequence: TGTGCCAGCAGCTTAGTTCGGACTAATGAAAAACTGTTTTTT.

This chain joins TRBV14 and TRBJ1-6; D possibly corresponds to TRBD1 (5 bases). V dropped 0 bases and J dropped 6 bases, with 15 bases sitting between them. The CDR3 consists of 17 residues. CDR1 is SGHDN and CDR2 is FVKESK in the germline V gene. DNA for the CDR3: TGTGCCAGCAGCCAAGATAAAGCCCGGGGCCGTAATTCACCCCTCCACTTT. It encodes CASSQDKARGRNSPLHF.

The rearrangement uses TRBV12-5 and TRBJ2-7, with D possibly TRBD1 on 6 matching bases. This CDR3 spans 15 amino acids. CDR1 and CDR2 (germline): LGHNT, FRNRAP. Trimming stripped 4 bases from V and 4 bases from J, with 17 bases between. The CDR3 spells CASGSPPDSPYEQYF. DNA for the CDR3: TGTGCTAGTGGTTCGCCCCCGGACAGTCCGTACGAGCAGTACTTC.

The V and J genes are TRBV7-3 and TRBJ2-3, with a tentative D call TRBD1 (6 bases). Germline lookup yields CDR1 SGHTA and CDR2 FQGTGA. CDR3 length: 14 residues. Trimming removed 6 bases from V and 1 base from J, with 11 bases in between. This CDR3 reads CASSISGGTDTQYF. The CDR3 DNA follows: TGTGCCAGCAGTATATCAGGGGGCACAGATACGCAGTATTTT.

The chain links TRBV10-2 to TRBJ2-7, with 9 bases lining up with TRBD2. The germline gives CDR1 WSHSY, CDR2 SAAADI. The CDR3 sequence is 15 residues long. Trimming took 7 bases from V and 1 from J; bases not matched to a gene: 8. Here the CDR3 DNA reads TGCGCCAGCACTAGATTAGCGGGAGAGTCCTACGAGCAGTACTTC. It codes for CASTRLAGESYEQYF.

This clone was seen just once. The chain couples TRBV11-2 to TRBJ1-1; D unclear. Trimming removed 1 base from V and 1 base from J, with 7 bases in between. The CDR3 loop spans 14 amino acids. Germline V gene sequence: CDR1 SGHAT, CDR2 FQNNGV. The CDR3 here is CASSLVAGNTEAFF. DNA of the CDR3: TGTGCCAGCAGCTTAGTGGCGGGGAACACTGAAGCTTTCTTT.

V is TRBV6-1 and J is TRBJ1-3; 7 bases are a match to TRBD1. Looked up from germline, CDR1 is MNHNS and CDR2 is SASEGT. The CDR3 consists of 15 residues. Losses at the gene ends were 7 bases for V and 2 bases for J; bases not matched to a gene: 8. CDR3 region: CASTRTGDTGNTIYF. CDR3 sequence (DNA): TGTGCCAGCACACGTACAGGGGACACTGGAAACACCATATATTTT.

CDR3 in DNA: TGTGCCAGCAGCCCATTAGCGGGAGAGGCTTACGAGCAGTACTTC. It is translated as CASSPLAGEAYEQYF. The V and J genes are TRBV5-6 and TRBJ2-7; TRBD2 matches 9 bases. Germline loops: CDR1 SGHDT, CDR2 YYEEEE. CDR3 length equals 15 residues. V was pared by 4 bases and J by 4 bases, with 9 bases of the junction left unmatched.

This chain connects TRBV6-4 to TRBJ2-2, with 9 bases fitting TRBD1. This CDR3 is 14 amino acids long. CDR1 is MRHNA and CDR2 is SNTAGT in the germline V gene. Trimming took 4 bases from V and 3 from J; bases not matched to a gene: 0. The CDR3 nucleotides read TGTGCCAGCAGTGGGACAGGGGACACCGGGGAGCTGTTTTTT. Translation gives CASSGTGDTGELFF.

This clone was seen a few times. The V and J genes are TRBV11-2 and TRBJ1-3; TRBD1 matches 7 bases. Germline CDR1 is SGHAT and CDR2 is FQNNGV. V dropped 3 bases and J dropped 2; count of bases not matched to a gene: 1. There are 14 residues in the CDR3. The CDR3 DNA sequence: TGTGCCAGCAGCTTGGGGACAGCTGGAAACACCATATATTTT. Amino acids: CASSLGTAGNTIYF.

The rearrangement links TRBV11-2 to TRBJ2-7; tentatively, D is TRBD2 (5 bases). This CDR3 is 13 amino acids long. CDR1 and CDR2 from the germline V gene are SGHAT and FQNNGV. Trimming took 1 base from V and 3 from J, leaving 7 bases between them. In DNA form, the CDR3 reads TGTGCCAGCAGCTTAGTGGAGGACTACGAGCAGTACTTC. Its protein product is CASSLVEDYEQYF.

This sequence joins TRBV7-8 and TRBJ2-7, with 10 bases identical to TRBD1. V shed 1 base and J 1 base; nucleotides not matched to a gene: 4. The CDR3 length is 16 residues. CDR1 and CDR2 (germline): SGHVS, FQNEAQ. CDR3 sequence: CASSLVRGQGSYEQYF. The DNA for the CDR3 is TGTGCCAGCAGCTTAGTTCGGGGACAGGGGTCCTACGAGCAGTACTTC.